This TCR beta chain was observed in a study of T cell responses to AZD1222 COVID-19 vaccine. Study overall: Second-dose intervals of approximately 4 or approximately 12 weeks were pooled. General observations from the study: White British donors predominated, females outnumbered males, and clonal diversity was possibly underestimated. Spike-specific TCR breadth and depth were elevated following two AZD1222 doses. Regions 160-218 and 743-854 dominated among vaccine-associated CD4 TCRs spanning spike.

On this clone: No antigen is known for it.

The CDR3 loop spans 15 amino acids. Germline V gives CDR1 SGHDN, CDR2 FVKESK. V was pared by 4 bases and J by 0 bases, with 12 bases between. The repertoire was sequenced with immunoSEQ multiplex PCR; TCRdb's copy has only in-frame clones and lacks some. This sample yields roughly 130,000 clones, of which 85% to 95% are seen a single time; approximately 7% belongs to the top ten. This chain joins TRBV14 and TRBJ1-1; D is perhaps TRBD1 (5 bases). The sample consisted of peripheral blood, taken on day 0 of AZD1222 vaccination. The sequence derives from an adult in good health. The CDR3 protein is CASSLGTGVNTEAFF. In nucleotides, the CDR3 is TGTGCCAGCAGCCTTGGAACAGGAGTGAACACTGAAGCTTTCTTT.